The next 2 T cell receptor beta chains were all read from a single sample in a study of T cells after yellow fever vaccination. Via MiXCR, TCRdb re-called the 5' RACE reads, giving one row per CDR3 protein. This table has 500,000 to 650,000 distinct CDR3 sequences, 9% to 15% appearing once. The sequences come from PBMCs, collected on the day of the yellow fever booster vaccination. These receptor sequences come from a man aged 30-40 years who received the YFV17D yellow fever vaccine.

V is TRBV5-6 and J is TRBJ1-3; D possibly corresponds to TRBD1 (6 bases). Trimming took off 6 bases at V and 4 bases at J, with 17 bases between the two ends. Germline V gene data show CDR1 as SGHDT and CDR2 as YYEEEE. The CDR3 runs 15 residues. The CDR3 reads CASTPGLGTGNTIYF. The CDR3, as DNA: TGTGCCAGCACCCCGGGACTAGGGACAGGAAACACCATATATTTT.

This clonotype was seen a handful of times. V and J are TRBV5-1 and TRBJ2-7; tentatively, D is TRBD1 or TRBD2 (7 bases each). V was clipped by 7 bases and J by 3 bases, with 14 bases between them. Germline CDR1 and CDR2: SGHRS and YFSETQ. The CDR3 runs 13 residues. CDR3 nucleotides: TGCGCCAGCCGACAGGGCGGGGGCTACGAGCAGTACTTC. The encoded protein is CASRQGGGYEQYF.